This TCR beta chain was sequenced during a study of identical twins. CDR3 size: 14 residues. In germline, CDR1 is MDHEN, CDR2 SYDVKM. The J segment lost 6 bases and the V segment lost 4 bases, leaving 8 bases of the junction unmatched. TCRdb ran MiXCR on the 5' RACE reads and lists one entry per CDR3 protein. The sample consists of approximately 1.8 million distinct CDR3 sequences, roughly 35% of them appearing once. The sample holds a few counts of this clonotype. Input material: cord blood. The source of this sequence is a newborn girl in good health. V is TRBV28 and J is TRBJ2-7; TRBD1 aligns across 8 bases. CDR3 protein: CASSSDRGPREQYF. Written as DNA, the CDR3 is TGTGCCAGCAGTTCAGACAGGGGACCCCGCGAGCAGTACTTC.